One T cell receptor beta chain is described in this entry. This specimen comes from a study of blood T cell repertoires in COVID-19. Study-wide background: Sites across the United States, Italy and Spain contributed samples from acute and convalescent COVID-19. Sources were T cells, B-cell-depleted T cells, or PBMCs; the material itself was cDNA or gDNA.

Trimming took 4 bases from V and 0 from J, leaving 13 bases between them. The CDR3 extends over 17 amino acids. CDR1 WNHNN and CDR2 SYGVQD come from the germline V gene (reference sequence). Original data processing: Reference gene primers were amplified, and this amplification served to estimate nucleated cell counts. Clones were read by immunoSEQ multiplex PCR, and TCRdb kept only the in-frame ones, dropping some. From that table come the V and J calls and clone size; the DNA was used to work out D and trimming. This sample carries some 210,000 clones, approximately 80% of them seen once, and the ten largest clones take less than 20%.

Material for sequencing was peripheral blood. V is TRBV10-1 and J is TRBJ2-6; the D gene is possibly TRBD1 (5 bases). The sequence was obtained from a human donor in a cohort sampled during active COVID-19. Here the CDR3 reads CASSGQLTDSGANVLTF. The CDR3 region has the DNA TGCGCCAGCAGTGGCCAACTGACAGACTCTGGGGCCAACGTCCTGACTTTC.